This record looks at one T cell receptor (beta chain) sequence and its context. TCRdb's copy holds only in-frame clones and misses some; the assay was immunoSEQ multiplex PCR. The sample lists around 96,000 clones, 85% to 95% seen once, with approximately 4.7% in the top ten. These data originate in a study of T cell changes during pregnancy in multiple sclerosis. The CDR3 consists of 15 residues. V lost 2 bases and J lost 3, with 13 bases in between. Germline CDR1 is LNHDA and CDR2 is SQIVND (reference sequence). The chain joins TRBV19 to TRBJ1-2; possible D gene TRBD1, 5 bases. The source is a female donor with multiple sclerosis, enrolled in a pregnancy study. Sequencing was performed on peripheral blood, taken in the first trimester of pregnancy. The CDR3: CASSITQRGYYGYTF. The CDR3 bases are TGTGCCAGTAGTATAACGCAGCGGGGCTACTATGGCTACACCTTC.